Presented here are 4 T cell receptor beta chains from one specimen sequenced in a study of blood T cells in healthy people across ages. The authors ran a second PCR of 7 to 11 cycles using a sample-barcoded 5' primer and a J-beta primer mix. TCRdb reanalysed the 5' RACE reads using MiXCR and keeps one entry per CDR3 protein. Among about 1 million distinct CDR3 sequences, roughly 45% were seen once, and the ten largest hold approximately 20%. The sample was blood. These TCRs come from a woman aged 60-70 years in good health.

J is TRBJ1-4 and V is TRBV29-1; 7 nucleotides agree with TRBD1. The CDR3 covers 13 residues. J was trimmed by 5 bases and V by 7 bases; bases with no gene match: 7. The germline gives CDR1 SQVTM, CDR2 ANQGSEA. In nucleotides, the CDR3 is TGCAGCGCTGACGGGACAGTAAATGAAAAACTGTTTTTT. Residues: CSADGTVNEKLFF.

J is TRBJ2-1 and V is TRBV27; TRBD2 aligns across 7 bases. V was clipped by 2 bases and J by 5 bases; unmatched bases: 3. This CDR3 has 14 amino acids. From germline, CDR1 is MNHEY and CDR2 SMNVEV (reference sequence). Here the CDR3 reads CASSLGGSNNEQFF. The CDR3 nucleotides are TGTGCCAGCAGTTTAGGCGGGAGCAACAATGAGCAGTTCTTC.

This clonotype was observed many times. This sequence joins TRBV15 and TRBJ2-4; tentatively, D is TRBD1 (6 bases). The germline V and J ends were trimmed by 5 bases and 2 bases, with 13 bases remaining between them. The CDR3 has 15 residues. From germline, CDR1 is LNHNV and CDR2 YYDKDF (reference sequence). The CDR3 spells CATSGQDRSKNIQYF. CDR3 bases: TGTGCCACCAGCGGACAAGACAGGTCCAAAAACATTCAGTACTTC.

The chain carries TRBV2 and TRBJ1-2; D remains unclear. Germline V CDR1 and CDR2: SNHLY, FYNNEI. CDR3 length equals 13 residues. V dropped 7 bases and J dropped 0 bases, with 9 bases sitting between them. In DNA form, the CDR3 reads TGTGCCAGCATAGAACTCACTAACTATGGCTACACCTTC. Protein sequence: CASIELTNYGYTF.